This TCR beta chain was observed in a study of Graves' ophthalmopathy and Graves' hyperthyroidism. This CDR3 has 16 residues. The V gene's germline CDR1 is MNHEY and CDR2 SVGEGT. V lost 0 bases and J lost 0, with 12 bases in between. RNA transcripts were the source from which TCR beta CDR3 regions were amplified. After a first-round RT-PCR with HTBI primers, a second-round multiplex PCR was run. TCRdb used MiXCR to reprocess the multiplex PCR reads, holding one entry per CDR3 protein. The table lists about 400,000 distinct CDR3 sequences, roughly 20% of them singletons. This clonotype was seen at least ten times.

The material sequenced was peripheral blood. The chain links TRBV6-2 or TRBV6-3 to TRBJ2-7; the D gene is possibly TRBD2 (5 bases). The sequence came from a woman between 18 and 29 years old with stable Graves' hyperthyroidism. The CDR3 sequence: CASSYSVARVSYEQYF. CDR3 DNA: TGTGCCAGCAGTTACTCGGTCGCGCGGGTCTCCTACGAGCAGTACTTC.